This T cell receptor beta chain was captured by sequencing in a study of blood T cells in healthy people across ages. Combining a sample-barcoded 5' primer with a J-beta primer mix, a second PCR ran for roughly 7 to 11 cycles. Each of the cDNA molecules was tagged by a template-switch adaptor with 12 random nucleotides. TCRdb re-called the 5' RACE reads with MiXCR, one entry per CDR3 protein. The table shows about 570,000 distinct CDR3 sequences, with about 29% occurring only once. The junction had 10 bases not matched to a gene; V was cut back by 1 base and J by 3 bases. Germline V gene lookup returns CDR1 LGHNA and CDR2 YNFKEQ. The CDR3 length is 17 residues. These data were likewise used in another study, on T cells of mothers and their children. According to that study: Added by the second PCR's M1S primer were sample barcodes and 2-4 random nucleotides. Each mother yielded more than 8.5 million TCR beta CDR3 reads. Each child yielded around 2.9 million reads. There were no persistent microchimeric T cell clones detected.

Sequenced sample: blood. The rearrangement links TRBV4-2 to TRBJ2-3, with 7 bases fitting TRBD1. This clonotype originated in a boy between 2 and 10 years old in good health. As DNA, the CDR3 is TGTGCCAGCAGCCAAGTAGTCGACAGGGATCCTACAGATACGCAGTATTTT. It translates to CASSQVVDRDPTDTQYF.